This T cell receptor beta chain was recorded in a study of shared clonotypes between healthy human individuals. Overall study results and limits: Non-shared clonotypes showed lower generation probabilities than clonotypes common to all four donors. There were few donors, and this limited the genetic and exposure-history diversity represented.

Sorted-subset replicate PCR reactions contained roughly 200 ng DNA, corresponding to tens of thousands of T cell genomes. Produced via immunoSEQ multiplex PCR; TCRdb's table is partial and in-frame only. The data hold about 2 million clones, with about 94% observed a single time. Naive CD8 cells, CD45RO-negative and positively selected for CCR7, excluded terminally differentiated effector memory CD45RA+ cells. With regard to this clone: What it binds is unknown.

Material: naive CD8+ T cells sorted from blood. The clonotype was recovered from a man aged 18 to 30 in good health.

In DNA form, the CDR3 reads TGTGCCAGCAGCACCTTAGCGGACACAGATACGCAGTATTTT. It is translated as CASSTLADTDTQYF. V and J are TRBV7-9 and TRBJ2-3; a weak D match, TRBD2 (6 bases). Germline V gives CDR1 SEHNR, CDR2 FQNEAQ (reference sequence). V was shortened by 5 bases and J by 2 bases, with 11 bases between the two germline ends. CDR3 length: 14 amino acids.